One sample yielded the 16 T cell receptor beta chains listed below, sequenced in a study of T cells in Graves' hyperthyroidism and ophthalmopathy. Amplification of TCR beta CDR3 regions used RNA as the template. With the HTBI primer set, the TCR CDR3 went through a first round of RT-PCR. TCRdb used MiXCR to reprocess the multiplex PCR reads, holding one entry per CDR3 protein. The sample has about 690,000 distinct CDR3 sequences, around 16% seen once. Sequenced sample: blood. Receptor source: a man aged 50 or older with Graves' hyperthyroidism.

The sample holds a few counts of this clonotype. A read error is possible here, since a much larger clone lies one base away. The rearrangement uses TRBV6-2 or TRBV6-3 and TRBJ1-1; no reliable D call. The germline V gene encodes CDR1 MNHEY and CDR2 SVGEGT. There are 16 residues in the CDR3. Here the CDR3 reads CASSYLAQSMNTETFF. DNA of the CDR3: TGTGCCAGCAGTTACTTGGCACAGAGCATGAACACTGAAACTTTCTTT.

Comments on this clonotype: A clone one base away is much larger, so this may be a read error. This chain uses TRBV12-3 or TRBV12-4 with TRBJ2-7; a possible D gene is TRBD2 (6 bases). Trimming cost V 1 base and J 6 bases, with 13 bases left between them. This CDR3 spans 14 amino acids. For the CDR3, the DNA is TGTGCCAGCAGTTTAGTGGGAGGTAACTGCGAGCAGTACTTC. As protein: CASSLVGGNCEQYF.

The V call is TRBV3-1, the J call TRBJ2-5; D tentatively fits TRBD1 or TRBD2 (5 bases each). Looked up from germline, CDR1 is LGHDT and CDR2 is YNNKEL (reference sequence). V was cut by 1 base and J by 1 base, with 13 bases left in between. The CDR3 totals 16 residues. CDR3 loop: CASSQGDGGGQETQYF. CDR3 in DNA: TGTGCCAGCAGCCAAGGGGACGGTGGGGGCCAAGAGACCCAGTACTTC.

This clonotype has a count of ten or more. This sequence joins TRBV2 and TRBJ1-1; D gene uncertain. Germline-derived CDR1 and CDR2 are SNHLY and FYNNEI. Trimming pared 10 bases from V and 3 bases from J, leaving 9 bases between. CDR3 length equals 11 residues. The CDR3 is CAIMNYTEAFF. The CDR3 DNA is TGTGCCATCATGAACTACACTGAAGCTTTCTTT.

This clonotype occurred many times. The J gene is TRBJ2-1, the V gene TRBV9, with TRBD2 matching 11 bases. The V gene's germline CDR1 is SGDLS and CDR2 YYNGEE. V was pared by 4 bases and J by 6 bases, with 6 bases of the junction left unmatched. CDR3 size: 15 residues. Written as DNA, the CDR3 is TGTGCCAGCAGCCGCGAACTAGCGGGAGTCAATGAGCAGTTCTTC. Protein sequence: CASSRELAGVNEQFF.

The chain recombines TRBV10-3 with TRBJ1-2; D unresolved. Looked up from germline, CDR1 is ENHRY and CDR2 is SYGVKD. The CDR3 spans 14 residues. The V end was cut by 3 bases, the J end by 6 bases, with 14 bases between. CDR3 nucleotide sequence: TGTGCCATCAGTGAAGTCGCGGCCCGGGATGGCTACACCTTC. Amino acids: CAISEVAARDGYTF.

This clonotype was observed a handful of times. The genes are TRBV20-1 and TRBJ2-7; 10 bases are a match to TRBD2. Germline CDR1 reads DFQATT; CDR2 reads SNEGSKA (reference sequence). The V segment lost 0 bases and the J segment 5 bases; nucleotides outside the gene matches: 10. This CDR3 is 16 amino acids long. The DNA for the CDR3 is TGCAGTGCTAGAGATCCGGGAGCGGGAGGGCCCGACGAGCAGTACTTC. Amino acid sequence: CSARDPGAGGPDEQYF.

Comment on this clonotype: One junction end disagrees with the germline gene, perhaps due to a read error. V usage is TRBV18 and J usage is TRBJ1-2, with 7 bases lining up with TRBD1. This CDR3 is built from 14 residues. Germline lookup yields CDR1 KGHSH and CDR2 LQKENI. CDR3 region: CASSPEGQNYGFTF. For the CDR3, the DNA is TGTGCCAGCTCACCAGAGGGACAGAACTATGGCTTCACCTTC.

This clonotype was picked up a small number of times. J is TRBJ2-7 and V is TRBV7-2; no firm D call. The CDR3 runs to 14 residues. Trimming took 5 bases from V and 0 from J, leaving 11 bases between them. Germline CDR1 is SGHTA and CDR2 is FQGNSA. The CDR3 DNA is TGTGCCAGCAGCCCCTATTCGAGCTCCTACGAGCAGTACTTC. The encoded protein is CASSPYSSSYEQYF.

V and J are TRBV20-1 and TRBJ2-1; TRBD2 matches 10 bases. From germline, CDR1 is DFQATT and CDR2 SNEGSKA (reference sequence). V lost 6 bases, J lost 4 bases, and 9 bases stayed unmatched. This CDR3 comprises 15 residues. The CDR3: CSAGGGLAIYNEQFF. In DNA form, the CDR3 reads TGCAGTGCCGGAGGGGGACTAGCGATATACAATGAGCAGTTCTTC.

The V call is TRBV27, the J call TRBJ2-1; TRBD2 might be the D (6 bases). In germline, CDR1 is MNHEY, CDR2 SMNVEV (reference sequence). The CDR3 length is 15 residues. V lost 6 bases, J lost 7 bases, and 19 bases lay in between. The CDR3 sequence: CASRDPGTGKNEQFF. CDR3 nucleotides: TGTGCCAGCAGGGACCCCGGGACTGGCAAAAATGAGCAGTTCTTC.

This clonotype was recorded many times. J is TRBJ1-1 and V is TRBV29-1, with D unresolved. CDR1 and CDR2 (germline): SQVTM, ANQGSEA. This CDR3 spans 13 amino acids. Trimming took off 3 bases at V and 3 bases at J, with 11 bases between the two ends. CDR3 nucleotide sequence: TGCAGCGTTGAGTCCGAGAGGTACACTGAAGCTTTCTTT. The encoded protein is CSVESERYTEAFF.

This rearrangement joins TRBV10-2 to TRBJ2-3; D not certain. CDR1 is WSHSY, CDR2 SAAADI, per germline. V lost 7 bases and J 2 bases, leaving 13 bases between the germline ends. The CDR3 has 14 amino acids. The CDR3 here is CASNSGGNTDTQYF. As DNA, the CDR3 is TGCGCCAGCAATTCGGGCGGAAACACAGATACGCAGTATTTT.

Many counts were recorded for this clonotype. The chain carries TRBV7-9 and TRBJ1-1; D is ambiguous. The CDR3 extends over 13 amino acids. The germline CDR1 and CDR2 sequences are SEHNR and FQNEAQ (reference sequence). The germline V and J ends were trimmed by 7 bases and 3 bases, with 12 bases remaining between them. CDR3 bases: TGTGCCAGCACCCCTTGGGAATACACTGAAGCTTTCTTT. This translates into CASTPWEYTEAFF. The full variable domain, rest sourced from reference TRBV7-9 and TRBJ1-1, is DTGVSQNPRHKITKRGQNVTFRCDPISEHNRLYWYRQTLGQGPEFLTYFQNEAQLEKSRLLSDRFSAERPKGSFSTLEIQRTEQGDSAMYLCASTPWEYTEAFFGQGTRLTVV.

The V gene is TRBV20-1, the J gene TRBJ2-1; TRBD2 aligns across 7 bases. The germline CDR1 and CDR2 sequences are DFQATT and SNEGSKA (reference sequence). Trimming took 4 bases from V and 1 from J; bases not matched to a gene: 7. The CDR3 length is 15 residues. DNA for the CDR3: TGCAGTGCTACCGAGCGCGGGAGTTCCTACAATGAGCAGTTCTTC. Translation: CSATERGSSYNEQFF.

The chain has TRBV9 and TRBJ2-1; TRBD2 matches 13 bases. J was trimmed by 8 bases and V by 3 bases; bases with no gene match: 2. The CDR3 spans 14 residues. The germline gives CDR1 SGDLS, CDR2 YYNGEE. The CDR3 loop reads CASSGTSGSDEQFF. CDR3 in DNA: TGTGCCAGCAGCGGGACTAGCGGGAGCGATGAGCAGTTCTTC.